There are a few counts of the clone carrying this TCR beta chain. Trimming left V 0 bases short and J 6 bases short, with 12 bases between. The CDR3 is 15 amino acids. CDR1 and CDR2 (germline): LGHNA, YSLEER. Produced via immunoSEQ multiplex PCR; TCRdb's table is partial and in-frame only. This table has over 2,000 clones, almost 85% appearing once. This sample stems from a study of somatic mutations in cytotoxic T cells in rheumatoid arthritis. Study as a whole: Flow cytometry sorted some V beta antibody-stained T-cell populations to nearly 100% purity, V beta1+ cells among them being sequenced for TCRB.

This rearrangement joins TRBV4-3 to TRBJ2-1; D remains ambiguous. The sample taken for sequencing was CD8+ T cells sorted from blood. The TCR originated in an adult with rheumatoid arthritis. CDR3 nucleotides: TGCGCCAGCAGCCAAGATCTGGCAGGTGGCAATGAGCAGTTCTTC. Translation: CASSQDLAGGNEQFF.